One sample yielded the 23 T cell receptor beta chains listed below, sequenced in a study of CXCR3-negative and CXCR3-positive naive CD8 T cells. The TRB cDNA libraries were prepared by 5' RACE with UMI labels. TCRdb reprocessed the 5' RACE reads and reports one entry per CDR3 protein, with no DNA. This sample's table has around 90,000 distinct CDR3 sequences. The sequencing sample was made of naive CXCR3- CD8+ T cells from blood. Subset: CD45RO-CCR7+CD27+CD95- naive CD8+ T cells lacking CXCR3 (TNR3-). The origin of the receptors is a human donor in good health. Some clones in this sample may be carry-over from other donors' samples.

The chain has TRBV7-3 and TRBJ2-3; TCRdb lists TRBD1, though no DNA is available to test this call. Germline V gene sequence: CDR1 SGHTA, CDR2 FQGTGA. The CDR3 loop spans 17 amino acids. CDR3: CASSPSGLGGHTDTQYF.

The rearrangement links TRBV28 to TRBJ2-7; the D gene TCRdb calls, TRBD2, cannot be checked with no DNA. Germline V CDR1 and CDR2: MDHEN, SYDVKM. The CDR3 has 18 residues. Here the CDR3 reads CASSLVLAGRTSSYEQYF.

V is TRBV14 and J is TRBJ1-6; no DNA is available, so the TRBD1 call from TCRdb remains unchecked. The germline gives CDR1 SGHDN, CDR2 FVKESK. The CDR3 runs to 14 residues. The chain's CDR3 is CASSQRGDFSPLHF. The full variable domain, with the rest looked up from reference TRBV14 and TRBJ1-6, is EAGVTQFPSHSVIEKGQTVTLRCDPISGHDNLYWYRRVMGKEIKFLLHFVKESKQDESGMPNNRFLAERTGGTYSTLKVQPAELEDSGVYFCASSQRGDFSPLHFGNGTRLTVT.

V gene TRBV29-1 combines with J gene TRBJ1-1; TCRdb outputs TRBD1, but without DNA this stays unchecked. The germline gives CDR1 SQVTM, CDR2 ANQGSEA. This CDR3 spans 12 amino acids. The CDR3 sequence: CSVEAHRAEAFF.

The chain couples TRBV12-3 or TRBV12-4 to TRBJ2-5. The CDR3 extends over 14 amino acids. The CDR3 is CASSLVGVGETQYF.

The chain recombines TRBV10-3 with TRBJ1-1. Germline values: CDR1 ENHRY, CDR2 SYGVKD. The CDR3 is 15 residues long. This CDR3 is CAISESRTADTEAFF.

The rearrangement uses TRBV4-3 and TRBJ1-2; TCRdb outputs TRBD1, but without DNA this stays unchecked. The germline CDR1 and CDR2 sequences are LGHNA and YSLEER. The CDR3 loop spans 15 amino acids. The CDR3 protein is CASSQLGGVNYGYTF.

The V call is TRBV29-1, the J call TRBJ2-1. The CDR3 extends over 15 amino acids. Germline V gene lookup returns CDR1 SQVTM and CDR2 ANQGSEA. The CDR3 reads CSVGTTGGSYNEQFF.

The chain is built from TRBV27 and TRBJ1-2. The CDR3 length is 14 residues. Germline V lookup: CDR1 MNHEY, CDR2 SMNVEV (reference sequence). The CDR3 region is CASSPGQNNYGYTF.

The CDR3 loop is CSVESSGIQETQYF. This sequence joins TRBV29-1 and TRBJ2-5; absent DNA, TCRdb's TRBD2 call cannot be checked. This CDR3 comprises 14 residues. Germline V gene lookup returns CDR1 SQVTM and CDR2 ANQGSEA. The full variable domain, with the rest looked up from reference TRBV29-1 and TRBJ2-5, is SAVISQKPSRDICQRGTSLTIQCQVDSQVTMMFWYRQQPGQSLTLIATANQGSEATYESGFVIDKFPISRPNLTFSTLTVSNMSPEDSSIYLCSVESSGIQETQYFGPGTRLLVL.

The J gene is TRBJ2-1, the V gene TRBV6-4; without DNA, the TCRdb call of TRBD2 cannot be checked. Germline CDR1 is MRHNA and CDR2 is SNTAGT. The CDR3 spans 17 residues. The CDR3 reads CASREYRTSDYYNEQFF.

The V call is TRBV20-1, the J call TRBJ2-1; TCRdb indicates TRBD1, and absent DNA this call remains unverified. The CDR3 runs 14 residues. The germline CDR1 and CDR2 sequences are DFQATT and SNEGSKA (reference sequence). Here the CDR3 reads CSGGDSRSYNEQFF.

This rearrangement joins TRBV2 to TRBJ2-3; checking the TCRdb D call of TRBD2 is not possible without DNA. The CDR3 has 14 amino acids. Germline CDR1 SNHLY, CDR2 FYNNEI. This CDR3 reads CASRSSGGTDTQYF. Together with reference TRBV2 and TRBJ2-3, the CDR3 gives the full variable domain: EPEVTQTPSHQVTQMGQEVILRCVPISNHLYFYWYRQILGQKVEFLVSFYNNEISEKSEIFDDQFSVERPDGSNFTLKIRSTKLEDSAMYFCASRSSGGTDTQYFGPGTRLTVL.

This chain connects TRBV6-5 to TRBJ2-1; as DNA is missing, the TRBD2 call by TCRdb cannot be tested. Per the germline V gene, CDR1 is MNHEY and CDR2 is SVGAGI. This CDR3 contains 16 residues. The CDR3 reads CASSFGRTSGYNEQFF.

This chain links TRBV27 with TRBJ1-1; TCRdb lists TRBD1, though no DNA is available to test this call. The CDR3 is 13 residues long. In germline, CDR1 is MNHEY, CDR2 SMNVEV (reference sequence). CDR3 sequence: CASSIQGWTEAFF.

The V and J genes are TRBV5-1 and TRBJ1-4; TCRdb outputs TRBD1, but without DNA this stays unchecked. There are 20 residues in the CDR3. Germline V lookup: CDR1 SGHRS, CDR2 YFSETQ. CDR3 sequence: CASSHPERAETPATNEKLFF.

This CDR3 is CASSLSSAGSEQFF. The chain has TRBV27 and TRBJ2-1; TCRdb's D call, TRBD2, is unchecked because there is no DNA. The CDR3 extends over 14 amino acids. Per germline, CDR1 MNHEY and CDR2 SMNVEV (reference sequence).

CDR3 sequence: CSATGISVRTQYF. The chain has TRBV29-1 and TRBJ2-3; TCRdb designates TRBD1, a call that cannot be tested without DNA. Germline lookup yields CDR1 SQVTM and CDR2 ANQGSEA. CDR3 length equals 13 residues.

CDR3 region: CASSFFLTGTGRETQYF. V and J are TRBV5-1 and TRBJ2-5; the TRBD1 assignment by TCRdb is unverifiable without DNA. In germline, CDR1 is SGHRS, CDR2 YFSETQ. The CDR3 has 17 residues. The full variable domain, completed using reference TRBV5-1 and TRBJ2-5, is KAGVTQTPRYLIKTRGQQVTLSCSPISGHRSVSWYQQTPGQGLQFLFEYFSETQRNKGNFPGRFSGRQFSNSRSEMNVSTLELGDSALYLCASSFFLTGTGRETQYFGPGTRLLVL.

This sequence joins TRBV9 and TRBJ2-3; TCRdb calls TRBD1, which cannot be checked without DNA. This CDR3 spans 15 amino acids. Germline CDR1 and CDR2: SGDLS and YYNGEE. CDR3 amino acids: CASSVGRGEGDTQYF.

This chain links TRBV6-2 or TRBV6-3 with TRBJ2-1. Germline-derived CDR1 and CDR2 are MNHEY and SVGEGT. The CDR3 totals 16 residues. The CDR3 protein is CASSYPTSGNYNEQFF.

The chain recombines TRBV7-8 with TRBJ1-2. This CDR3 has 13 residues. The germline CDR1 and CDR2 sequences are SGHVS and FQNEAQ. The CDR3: CASSLEKRYGYTF. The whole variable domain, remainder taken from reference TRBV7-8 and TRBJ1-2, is GAGVSQSPRYKVAKRGQDVALRCDPISGHVSLFWYQQALGQGPEFLTYFQNEAQLDKSGLPSDRFFAERPEGSVSTLKIQRTQQEDSAVYLCASSLEKRYGYTFGSGTRLTVV.

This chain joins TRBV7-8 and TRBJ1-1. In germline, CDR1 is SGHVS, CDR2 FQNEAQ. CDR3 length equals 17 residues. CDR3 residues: CASSPGYGQFRDTEAFF.